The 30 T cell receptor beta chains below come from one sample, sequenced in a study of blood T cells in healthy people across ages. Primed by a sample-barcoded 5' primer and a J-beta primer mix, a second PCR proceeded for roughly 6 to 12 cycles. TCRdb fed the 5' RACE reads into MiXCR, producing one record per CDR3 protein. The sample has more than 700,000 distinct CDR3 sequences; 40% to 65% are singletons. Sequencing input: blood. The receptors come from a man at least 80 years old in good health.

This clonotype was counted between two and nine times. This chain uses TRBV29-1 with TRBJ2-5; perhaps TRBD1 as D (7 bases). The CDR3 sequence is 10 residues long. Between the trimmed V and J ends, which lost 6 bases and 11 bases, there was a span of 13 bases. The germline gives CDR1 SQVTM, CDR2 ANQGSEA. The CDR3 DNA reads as TGCAGCGTGGGGGGACAGAAGCAGTACTTC. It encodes CSVGGQKQYF.

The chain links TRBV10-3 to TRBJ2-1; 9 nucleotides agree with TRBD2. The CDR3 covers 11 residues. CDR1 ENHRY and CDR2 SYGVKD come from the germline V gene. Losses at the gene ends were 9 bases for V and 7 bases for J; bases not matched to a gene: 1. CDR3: CAITSGNEQFF. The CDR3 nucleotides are TGTGCCATTACTAGCGGGAATGAGCAGTTCTTC.

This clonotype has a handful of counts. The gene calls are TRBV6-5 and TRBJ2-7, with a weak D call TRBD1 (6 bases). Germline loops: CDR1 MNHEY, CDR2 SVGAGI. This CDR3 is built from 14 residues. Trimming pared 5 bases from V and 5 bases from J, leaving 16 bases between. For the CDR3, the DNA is TGTGCCAGCAGTCGAGACAGGACAAGGCACGAGCAGTACTTC. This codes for CASSRDRTRHEQYF.

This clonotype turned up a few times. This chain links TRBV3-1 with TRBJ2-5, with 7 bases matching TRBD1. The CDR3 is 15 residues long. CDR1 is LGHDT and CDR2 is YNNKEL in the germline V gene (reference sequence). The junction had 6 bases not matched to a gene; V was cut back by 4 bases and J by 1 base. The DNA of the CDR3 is TGTGCCAGCAGCCCCATACAGGGGCTCCAAGAGACCCAGTACTTC. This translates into CASSPIQGLQETQYF.

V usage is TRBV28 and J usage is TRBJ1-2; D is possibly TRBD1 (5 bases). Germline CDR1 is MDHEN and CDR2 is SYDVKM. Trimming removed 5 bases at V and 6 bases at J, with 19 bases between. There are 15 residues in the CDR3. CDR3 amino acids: CASSKAGPTGHGYTF. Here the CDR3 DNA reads TGTGCCAGCAGTAAGGCAGGGCCCACCGGCCATGGCTACACCTTC.

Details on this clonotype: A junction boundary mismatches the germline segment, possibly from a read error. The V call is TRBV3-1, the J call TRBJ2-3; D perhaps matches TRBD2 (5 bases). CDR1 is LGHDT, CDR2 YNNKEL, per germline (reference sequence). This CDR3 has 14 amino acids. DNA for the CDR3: TGTGTCAGCAGCCAACGTGGGAGCCCAGATACGCAGTATTTT. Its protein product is CVSSQRGSPDTQYF.

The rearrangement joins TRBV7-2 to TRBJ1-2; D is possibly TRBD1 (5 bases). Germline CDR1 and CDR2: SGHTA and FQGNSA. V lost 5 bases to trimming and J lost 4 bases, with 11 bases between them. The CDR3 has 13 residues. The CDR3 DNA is TGTGCCAGCAGCACGGGACGGTTCTATGGCTACACCTTC. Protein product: CASSTGRFYGYTF.

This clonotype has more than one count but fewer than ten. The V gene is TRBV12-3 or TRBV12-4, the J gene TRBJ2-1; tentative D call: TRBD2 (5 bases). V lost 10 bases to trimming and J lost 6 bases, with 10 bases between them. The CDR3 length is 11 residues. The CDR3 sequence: CATGVRNEQFF. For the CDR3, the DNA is TGTGCCACCGGGGTCCGCAATGAGCAGTTCTTC.

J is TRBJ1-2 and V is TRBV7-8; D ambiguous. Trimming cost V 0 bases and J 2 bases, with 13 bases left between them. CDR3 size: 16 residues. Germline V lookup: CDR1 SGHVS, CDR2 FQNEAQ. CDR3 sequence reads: CASSLAAGRLNYGYTF. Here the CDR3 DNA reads TGTGCCAGCAGCTTAGCGGCTGGCAGGTTAAACTATGGCTACACCTTC.

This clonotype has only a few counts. CDR3 nucleotide sequence: TGTGCCAGCAGTTACCCCACGAGCTGGTCTCTAACGGCGGATGAGCAGTTCTTC. Protein product: CASSYPTSWSLTADEQFF. The chain couples TRBV6-5 to TRBJ2-1; D uncertain. The CDR3 has 18 residues. CDR1 is MNHEY, CDR2 SVGAGI, per germline. V was clipped by 2 bases and J by 8 bases, with 25 bases between them.

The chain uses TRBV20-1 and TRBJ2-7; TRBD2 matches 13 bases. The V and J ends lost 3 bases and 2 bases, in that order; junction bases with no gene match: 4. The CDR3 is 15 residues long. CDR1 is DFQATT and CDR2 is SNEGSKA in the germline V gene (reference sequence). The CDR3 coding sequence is TGCAGTGCTAGTTGGGGACTAGCGGGACCCTACGAGCAGTACTTC. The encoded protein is CSASWGLAGPYEQYF.

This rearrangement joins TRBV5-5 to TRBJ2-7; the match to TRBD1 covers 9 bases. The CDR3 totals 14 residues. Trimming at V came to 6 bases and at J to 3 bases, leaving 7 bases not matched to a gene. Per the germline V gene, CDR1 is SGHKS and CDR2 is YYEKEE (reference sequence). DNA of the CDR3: TGTGCCAGCAACTCCGGGACAGGGCGCTACGAGCAGTACTTC. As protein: CASNSGTGRYEQYF. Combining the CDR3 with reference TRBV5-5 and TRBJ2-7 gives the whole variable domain DAGVTQSPTHLIKTRGQQVTLRCSPISGHKSVSWYQQVLGQGPQFIFQYYEKEERGRGNFPDRFSARQFPNYSSELNVNALLLGDSALYLCASNSGTGRYEQYFGPGTRLTVT.

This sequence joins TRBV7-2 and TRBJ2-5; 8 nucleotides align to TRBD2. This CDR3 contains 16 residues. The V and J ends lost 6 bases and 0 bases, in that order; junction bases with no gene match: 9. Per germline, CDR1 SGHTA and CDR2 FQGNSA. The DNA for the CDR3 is TGTGCCAGCAGGGGACTCGGAGCGGGGGACCAAGAGACCCAGTACTTC. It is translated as CASRGLGAGDQETQYF.

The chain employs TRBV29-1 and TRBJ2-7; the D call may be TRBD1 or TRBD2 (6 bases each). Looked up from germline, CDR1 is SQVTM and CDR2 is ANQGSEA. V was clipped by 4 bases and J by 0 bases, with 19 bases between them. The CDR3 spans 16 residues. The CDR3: CSVGGVQGRGSYEQYF. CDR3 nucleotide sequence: TGCAGCGTTGGGGGGGTACAGGGTCGGGGCTCCTACGAGCAGTACTTC.

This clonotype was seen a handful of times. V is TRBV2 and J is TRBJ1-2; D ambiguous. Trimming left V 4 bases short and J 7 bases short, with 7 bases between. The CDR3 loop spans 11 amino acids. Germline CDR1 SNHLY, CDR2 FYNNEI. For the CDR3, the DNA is TGTGCCAGCAGTGTCAGCGGTGGCTACACCTTC. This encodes CASSVSGGYTF.

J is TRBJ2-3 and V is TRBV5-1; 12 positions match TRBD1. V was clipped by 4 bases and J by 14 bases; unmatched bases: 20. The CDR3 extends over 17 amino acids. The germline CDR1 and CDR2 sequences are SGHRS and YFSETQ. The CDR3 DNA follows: TGCGCCAGCAGCCAAAGATCCGGGACAGGGGGCGGCAGATACGCGTATTTT. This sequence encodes CASSQRSGTGGGRYAYF.

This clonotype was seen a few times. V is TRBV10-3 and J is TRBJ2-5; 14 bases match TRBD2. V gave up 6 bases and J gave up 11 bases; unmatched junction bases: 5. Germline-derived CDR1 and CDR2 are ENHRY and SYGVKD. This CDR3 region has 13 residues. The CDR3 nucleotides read TGTGCCATCAGCGGACTAGCGGGAGGAGAGCAGTACTTC. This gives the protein CAISGLAGGEQYF.

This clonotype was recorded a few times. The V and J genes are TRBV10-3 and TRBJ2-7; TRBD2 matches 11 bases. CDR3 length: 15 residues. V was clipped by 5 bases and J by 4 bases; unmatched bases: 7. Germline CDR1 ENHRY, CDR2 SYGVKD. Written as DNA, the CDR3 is TGTGCCATCAGTCCGGGACTAGCGGTAGATTACGAGCAGTACTTC. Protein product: CAISPGLAVDYEQYF.

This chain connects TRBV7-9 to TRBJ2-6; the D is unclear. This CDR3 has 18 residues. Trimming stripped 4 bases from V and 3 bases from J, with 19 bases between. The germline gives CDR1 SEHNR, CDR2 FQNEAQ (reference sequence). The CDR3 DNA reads TGTGCCAGCAGCTCGGAAGGCAGGACCACAGATGGGGCCAACGTCCTGACTTTC. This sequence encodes CASSSEGRTTDGANVLTF.

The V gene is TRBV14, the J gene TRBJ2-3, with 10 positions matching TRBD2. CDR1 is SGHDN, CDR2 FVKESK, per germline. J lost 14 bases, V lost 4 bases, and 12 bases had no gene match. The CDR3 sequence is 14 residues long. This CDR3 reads CASSLSGRHRDAYF. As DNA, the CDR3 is TGTGCCAGCAGCCTTAGCGGGAGGCACAGAGACGCGTATTTT. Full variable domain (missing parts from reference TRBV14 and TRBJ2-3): EAGVTQFPSHSVIEKGQTVTLRCDPISGHDNLYWYRRVMGKEIKFLLHFVKESKQDESGMPNNRFLAERTGGTYSTLKVQPAELEDSGVYFCASSLSGRHRDAYFGPGTRLTVL.

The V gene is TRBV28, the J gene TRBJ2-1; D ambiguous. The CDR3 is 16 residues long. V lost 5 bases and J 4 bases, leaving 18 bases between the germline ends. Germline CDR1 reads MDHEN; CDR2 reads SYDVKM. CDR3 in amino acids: CASSRDGLPHYNEQFF. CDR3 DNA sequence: TGTGCCAGCAGTCGAGATGGCCTTCCCCATTACAATGAGCAGTTCTTC. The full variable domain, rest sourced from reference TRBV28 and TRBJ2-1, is DVKVTQSSRYLVKRTGEKVFLECVQDMDHENMFWYRQDPGLGLRLIYFSYDVKMKEKGDIPEGYSVSREKKERFSLILESASTNQTSMYLCASSRDGLPHYNEQFFGPGTRLTVL.

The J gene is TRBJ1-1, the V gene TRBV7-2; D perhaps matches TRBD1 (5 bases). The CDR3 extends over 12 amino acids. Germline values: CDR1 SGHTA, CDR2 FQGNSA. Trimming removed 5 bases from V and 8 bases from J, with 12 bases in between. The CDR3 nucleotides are TGTGCCAGCAGCCCGGCACGGGACGAAGCTTTCTTT. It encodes CASSPARDEAFF.

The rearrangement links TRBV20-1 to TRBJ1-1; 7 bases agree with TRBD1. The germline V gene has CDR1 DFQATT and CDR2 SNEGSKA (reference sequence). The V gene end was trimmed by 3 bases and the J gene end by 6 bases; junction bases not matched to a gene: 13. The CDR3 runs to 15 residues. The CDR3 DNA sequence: TGCAGTGCTAGTCCCCCGAGGGGGCGCGGGGCTGAAGCTTTCTTT. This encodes CSASPPRGRGAEAFF.

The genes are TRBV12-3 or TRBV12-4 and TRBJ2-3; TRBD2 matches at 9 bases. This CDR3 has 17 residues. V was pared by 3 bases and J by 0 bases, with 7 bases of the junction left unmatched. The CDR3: CASSFGPLAGSTDTQYF. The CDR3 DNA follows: TGTGCCAGCAGTTTTGGGCCCCTAGCGGGGAGCACAGATACGCAGTATTTT.

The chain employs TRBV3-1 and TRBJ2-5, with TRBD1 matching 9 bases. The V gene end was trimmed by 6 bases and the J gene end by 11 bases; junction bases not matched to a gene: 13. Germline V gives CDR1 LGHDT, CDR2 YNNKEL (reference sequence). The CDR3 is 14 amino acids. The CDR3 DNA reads TGTGCCAGCAGTCACGGGGACAGGGCCTACGGGCAGTACTTC. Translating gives CASSHGDRAYGQYF.

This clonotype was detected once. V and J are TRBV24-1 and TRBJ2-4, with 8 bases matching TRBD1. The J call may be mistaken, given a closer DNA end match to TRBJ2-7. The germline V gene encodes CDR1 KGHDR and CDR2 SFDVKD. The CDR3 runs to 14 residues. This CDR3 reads CATSDPNTGGEQYF. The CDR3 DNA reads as TGTGCCACCAGTGACCCAAACACAGGGGGCGAGCAGTACTTC.

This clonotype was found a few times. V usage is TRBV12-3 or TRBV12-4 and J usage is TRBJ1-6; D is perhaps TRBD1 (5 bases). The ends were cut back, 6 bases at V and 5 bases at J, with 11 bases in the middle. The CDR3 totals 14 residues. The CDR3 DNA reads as TGTGCCAGCAGGCCTGGGGCCCATAATTCACCCCTCCACTTT. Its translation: CASRPGAHNSPLHF.

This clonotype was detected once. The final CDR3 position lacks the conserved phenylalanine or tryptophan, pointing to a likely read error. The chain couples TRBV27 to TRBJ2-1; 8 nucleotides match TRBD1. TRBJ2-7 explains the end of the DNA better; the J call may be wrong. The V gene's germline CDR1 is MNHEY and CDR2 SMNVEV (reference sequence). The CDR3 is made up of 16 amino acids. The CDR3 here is CASSSSRTGFYNEQYL. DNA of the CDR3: TGTGCCAGCAGTTCAAGCCGGACAGGGTTCTACAATGAGCAGTACTTG.

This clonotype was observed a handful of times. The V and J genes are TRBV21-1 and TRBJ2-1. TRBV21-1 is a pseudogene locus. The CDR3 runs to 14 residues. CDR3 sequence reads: CASSKGGRYNEQFF. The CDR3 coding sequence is TGTGCCAGCAGCAAAGGAGGCAGATACAATGAGCAGTTCTTC.

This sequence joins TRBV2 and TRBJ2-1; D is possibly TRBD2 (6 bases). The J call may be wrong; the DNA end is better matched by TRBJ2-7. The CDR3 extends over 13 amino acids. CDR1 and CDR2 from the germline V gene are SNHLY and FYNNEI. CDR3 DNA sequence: TGTGCCAGCAGTGCGGAGGGATGGCTTGAGCAGTACTTC. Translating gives CASSAEGWLEQYF.